This T cell receptor beta chain was retrieved from a study of response to subunit inactivated influenza vaccine. Study-level results: The authors proposed limited new T cell recruitment per seasonal influenza vaccination.

As regards this clonotype: The antigen is unknown.

TCRdb processed the RT-PCR reads anew with MiXCR; each CDR3 protein has one entry. The sample lists about 650,000 distinct CDR3 sequences; 13% to 15% were seen once. V trimming: 1 base; J trimming: 0 bases; junction bases outside the gene matches: 14. The CDR3 spans 21 residues. Germline CDR1 reads SNHLY; CDR2 reads FYNNEI. Sequencing used PBMCs from blood, obtained around two weeks before vaccination. The clonotype was recovered from a man in his fifties or sixties who received an inactivated influenza vaccine. The J gene is TRBJ2-1, the V gene TRBV2, with 11 bases matching TRBD2. CDR3 nucleotide sequence: TGTGCCAGCAGTGAAGGATTTGGGCTAGCGGGAGGTTTTATCTCCTACAATGAGCAGTTCTTC. Translation: CASSEGFGLAGGFISYNEQFF.